The rows below give T cell receptor beta chains drawn from one sample of a study of blood T cell repertoires in COVID-19. Data came from immunoSEQ multiplex PCR; TCRdb stores just in-frame clones and leaves some out. The sample has approximately 290,000 clones, 70% to 90% seen once. Specimen: PBMCs or T cells enriched from blood (not recorded which). The source of these receptors is a woman in her thirties who had recovered from COVID-19. Both conserved end residues are part of each CDR3. The order of the fields is V gene, clone size, J gene, D gene, CDR3 DNA, CDR3 protein. The D gene is left open where the match is weak. Not every row has a clone size; where given, it reads once, few, many or a size class.

v_call: TRBV3-1/TRBV3-2; clone_size: NA; j_call: TRBJ1-2; d_call: NA; cdr3_nt: TGTGCCAGCAGCCTGGGTGGGCAGCCTTTCTATGGCTACACCTTC; cdr3_aa: CASSLGGQPFYGYTF
v_call: TRBV29-1; clone_size: NA; j_call: TRBJ2-5; d_call: TRBD1; cdr3_nt: TGCAGCGGCTACGACAGGGGGCTGCGCGGGAGAAAAGAGACCCAGTACTTC; cdr3_aa: CSGYDRGLRGRKETQYF
v_call: TRBV30; clone_size: NA; j_call: TRBJ1-1; d_call: NA; cdr3_nt: TGTGCCTGGACACGGACCTCGGGGACTGAAGCTTTCTTT; cdr3_aa: CAWTRTSGTEAFF
v_call: TRBV18; clone_size: once; j_call: TRBJ2-2; d_call: NA; cdr3_nt: TGTGCCAGCTCTCCGGACAGAAACACCGGGGAGCTGTTTTTT; cdr3_aa: CASSPDRNTGELFF
v_call: TRBV27; clone_size: NA; j_call: TRBJ1-5; d_call: NA; cdr3_nt: TGTGCCAGCAGTACAGGCAATCAGCCCCAGCATTTT; cdr3_aa: CASSTGNQPQHF
v_call: TRBV27; clone_size: few; j_call: TRBJ2-7; d_call: TRBD1; cdr3_nt: TGTGCCAGCAGAACAACGGGACAGCGGAACTACGAGCAGTACTTC; cdr3_aa: CASRTTGQRNYEQYF
v_call: TRBV2; clone_size: NA; j_call: TRBJ1-2; d_call: TRBD1; cdr3_nt: TGTGCCAGCAGTGTTCTCGGACAGGGCAATGGCTACACCTTC; cdr3_aa: CASSVLGQGNGYTF
v_call: TRBV2; clone_size: few; j_call: TRBJ2-5; d_call: TRBD2; cdr3_nt: TGTGCCAGCCTGGGACTAGCGCTACCCTGGGGAGAGACCCAGTACTTC; cdr3_aa: CASLGLALPWGETQYF
v_call: TRBV11-1; clone_size: once; j_call: TRBJ1-1; d_call: NA; cdr3_nt: TGTGCCAGCAGCTTAATATCGTCAGATGAAGCTTTCTTT; cdr3_aa: CASSLISSDEAFF
v_call: TRBV27; clone_size: NA; j_call: TRBJ1-1; d_call: NA; cdr3_nt: TGTGCCAGCGCCCTTCGTCAGGGCACTGAAGCTTTCTTT; cdr3_aa: CASALRQGTEAFF
v_call: TRBV7-9; clone_size: NA; j_call: TRBJ1-1; d_call: TRBD1; cdr3_nt: TGTGCCAGCAGCCCGGGGACAGGGCGCCCCATGAACACTGAAGCTTTCTTT; cdr3_aa: CASSPGTGRPMNTEAFF
v_call: TRBV12-3/TRBV12-4; clone_size: NA; j_call: TRBJ1-1; d_call: NA; cdr3_nt: TGTGCCAGCGGGAGGGCGAACACTGAAGCTTTCTTT; cdr3_aa: CASGRANTEAFF
v_call: TRBV19; clone_size: NA; j_call: TRBJ1-2; d_call: NA; cdr3_nt: TGTGCCAGTAGTATAGGGAGGTTTTGGACTATCGGCTACACCTTC; cdr3_aa: CASSIGRFWTIGYTF
v_call: TRBV27; clone_size: NA; j_call: TRBJ2-7; d_call: TRBD1; cdr3_nt: TGTGCCAGCAGCTTTCTCCCGGGACAGTCTAGCTACGAGCAGTACTTC; cdr3_aa: CASSFLPGQSSYEQYF
v_call: TRBV6-2/TRBV6-3; clone_size: many; j_call: TRBJ1-2; d_call: TRBD1; cdr3_nt: TGTGCCAGCAGTCAAGACAGGGCGAACTATGGCTACACCTTC; cdr3_aa: CASSQDRANYGYTF
v_call: TRBV18; clone_size: NA; j_call: TRBJ2-3; d_call: TRBD2; cdr3_nt: TGTGCCAGCTCAGGACTAGCGGGGACAGATACGCAGTATTTT; cdr3_aa: CASSGLAGTDTQYF
v_call: TRBV2; clone_size: NA; j_call: TRBJ1-5; d_call: NA; cdr3_nt: TGTGCCAGCAGTGACAGACACAATCAGCCCCAGCATTTT; cdr3_aa: CASSDRHNQPQHF
v_call: TRBV5-1; clone_size: NA; j_call: TRBJ2-7; d_call: TRBD1; cdr3_nt: TGCGCCAGCAGCTTGTCGGACAGGGGCGCCTACGAGCAGTACTTC; cdr3_aa: CASSLSDRGAYEQYF
v_call: TRBV7-6; clone_size: NA; j_call: TRBJ2-2; d_call: TRBD2; cdr3_nt: TGTGCCAGCAGCTTAGCTAGCGGGAGGTATACCGGGGAGCTGTTTTTT; cdr3_aa: CASSLASGRYTGELFF
v_call: TRBV28; clone_size: NA; j_call: TRBJ1-5; d_call: TRBD1; cdr3_nt: TGTGCCAGCAGTTTCGGGACAGGCCCTAATCAGCCCCAGCATTTT; cdr3_aa: CASSFGTGPNQPQHF